A selection of T cell receptor beta chains follows, all from one sample in a study of T-cell reconstitution after alpha-beta-depleted transplantation in children. TCRdb recomputed calls from the PCR reads with MiXCR, one row per CDR3 protein. The data show some 240,000 distinct CDR3 sequences, 9.7% seen once. The sequenced sample was PBMCs from the stem cell graft donor, obtained from the stem cell graft. The receptor source for this set is a human donor who donated a stem cell graft to a child with SCID. The CDR3 runs from the conserved cysteine through the conserved F or W. The D gene is left open where the match is weak. Size values are once, few and many counts, or a class for expanded clones, and some rows have none.

clone_size	d_call	v_call	j_call	cdr3_aa	cdr3_nt
many	TRBD1	TRBV7-9	TRBJ2-5	CASSPRQGPGETQYF	TGTGCCAGCAGCCCACGACAGGGTCCCGGGGAGACCCAGTACTTC
many	TRBD1	TRBV24-1	TRBJ2-7	CATRRDRVGEQYF	TGTGCCACTCGCCGGGACAGGGTCGGCGAGCAGTACTTC
few	TRBD1	TRBV7-2	TRBJ1-2	CASSYPGQGDYGYTF	TGTGCCAGCAGCTACCCGGGACAGGGGGACTATGGCTACACCTTC
many	TRBD1	TRBV6-5	TRBJ1-5	CASSYAGQGLNQPQHF	TGTGCCAGCAGTTACGCGGGACAGGGGCTCAATCAGCCCCAGCATTTT
many	TRBD1	TRBV5-1	TRBJ1-5	CASSLAGTGLNQPQHF	TGCGCCAGCAGCTTGGCCGGGACAGGGCTCAATCAGCCCCAGCATTTT
many	.	TRBV12-3/TRBV12-4	TRBJ1-1	CASSWQQQNTEAFF	TGTGCCAGCAGTTGGCAACAGCAGAACACTGAAGCTTTCTTT
many	.	TRBV9	TRBJ1-4	CASSVGGDGEKLFF	TGTGCCAGCAGCGTAGGAGGGGATGGGGAAAAACTGTTTTTT
many	.	TRBV7-3	TRBJ1-1	CASSLGGEAEAFF	TGTGCCAGCAGCCTAGGGGGGGAGGCTGAAGCTTTCTTT
many	.	TRBV5-6	TRBJ2-1	CASSFEWRGHNEQFF	TGTGCCAGCAGCTTCGAGTGGCGGGGGCACAATGAGCAGTTCTTC
.	TRBD1	TRBV7-2	TRBJ1-1	CASSAGGINTEDFF	TGTGCCAGCAGCGCAGGGGGCATCAACACTGAAGATTTCTTT
many	.	TRBV20-1	TRBJ1-2	CSARGTGEDYGYTF	TGCAGTGCTAGAGGAACCGGGGAGGACTATGGCTACACCTTC
many	TRBD2	TRBV27	TRBJ2-1	CASSLMAGGYNEQFF	TGTGCCAGCAGTTTAATGGCGGGGGGGTACAATGAGCAGTTCTTC
.	.	TRBV3-1	TRBJ2-1	CASSQDDGTESSYNEQFF	TGTGCCAGCAGCCAAGATGACGGGACCGAAAGCTCCTACAATGAGCAGTTCTTC
many	.	TRBV20-1	TRBJ1-1	CSARGGQNTEAFF	TGCAGTGCTAGAGGGGGGCAGAACACTGAAGCTTTCTTT
many	.	TRBV29-1	TRBJ1-4	CSVEWEFATNEKLFF	TGCAGCGTTGAATGGGAGTTTGCAACTAATGAAAAACTGTTTTTT
many	.	TRBV7-2	TRBJ2-7	CASSLTNGGYEQYF	TGTGCCAGCAGCCTCACAAATGGGGGCTACGAGCAGTACTTC
many	.	TRBV5-1	TRBJ1-2	CASSLEGWGYTF	TGCGCCAGCAGCTTAGAGGGCTGGGGCTACACCTTC
many	TRBD1	TRBV7-7	TRBJ2-2	CASSPGQGDTGELFF	TGTGCCAGCAGCCCGGGACAGGGAGACACCGGGGAGCTGTTTTTT
many	.	TRBV25-1	TRBJ2-6	CASSESRLAGANVLTF	TGTGCCAGCAGTGAATCGAGGCTGGCCGGGGCCAACGTCCTGACTTTC
many	.	TRBV29-1	TRBJ2-5	CSVYRVQETQYF	TGCAGCGTTTACCGAGTCCAAGAGACCCAGTACTTC
few	.	TRBV5-1	TRBJ1-1	CASSKAGAENLMNTEAFF	TGCGCCAGCAGTAAGGCAGGGGCGGAAAACCTTATGAACACTGAAGCTTTCTTT
many	.	TRBV9	TRBJ2-5	CASSVSIDRQETQYF	TGTGCCAGCAGCGTATCCATAGACAGGCAAGAGACCCAGTACTTC
many	TRBD2	TRBV15	TRBJ2-1	CATSRSEIELAGGGPEQFF	TGTGCCACCAGCAGATCCGAAATCGAACTAGCGGGGGGCGGACCTGAGCAGTTCTTC
many	TRBD2	TRBV5-1	TRBJ2-1	CASSLGGTSVIYNEQFF	TGCGCCAGCAGCTTGGGGGGGACTAGCGTTATATACAATGAGCAGTTCTTC
many	TRBD2	TRBV20-1	TRBJ2-3	CSATGLAGALTDTQYF	TGCAGTGCTACCGGACTAGCGGGGGCCCTCACAGATACGCAGTATTTT
many	TRBD2	TRBV7-2	TRBJ2-3	CASSRTSGEADTQYF	TGTGCCAGCAGTCGGACTAGCGGGGAAGCAGATACGCAGTATTTT
many	.	TRBV11-2	TRBJ2-3	CASSSPHWDNTDTQYF	TGTGCCAGCAGCTCCCCGCATTGGGATAACACAGATACGCAGTATTTT
many	.	TRBV27	TRBJ1-3	CASSQGRGLGNTIYF	TGTGCCAGCAGTCAGGGGCGCGGACTCGGAAACACCATATATTTT
.	.	TRBV5-1	TRBJ1-2	CASSPVPGYGDTF	TGCGCCAGCAGCCCGGTCCCAGGCTATGGCGACACCTTC
many	TRBD2	TRBV7-6	TRBJ2-2	CASSYIGPGGFTGELFF	TGTGCCAGCAGCTATATCGGGCCGGGGGGATTCACCGGGGAGCTGTTTTTT
many	TRBD2	TRBV20-1	TRBJ2-1	CSASRPGGGYNEQFF	TGCAGTGCTAGCCGGCCGGGGGGGGGCTACAATGAGCAGTTCTTC
many	TRBD1	TRBV12-3/TRBV12-4	TRBJ1-1	CASSFPGGYTEAFF	TGTGCCAGCAGTTTCCCAGGGGGCTACACTGAAGCTTTCTTT
many	.	TRBV6-1	TRBJ1-4	CASTQGLSTNEKLFF	TGTGCCAGCACCCAGGGGCTGTCCACTAATGAAAAACTGTTTTTT
.	.	TRBV12-3/TRBV12-4	TRBJ2-3	CASTNPQGWSTDTQYF	TGTGCCAGCACAAACCCTCAGGGATGGAGCACAGATACGCAGTATTTT
.	.	TRBV7-9	TRBJ1-3	CASSSGTASGNTIYF	TGTGCCAGCAGTTCGGGGACGGCCTCTGGAAACACCATATATTTT
many	.	TRBV5-1	TRBJ2-5	CASSLIDRLGETQYF	TGCGCCAGCAGCTTAATCGACAGGTTGGGAGAGACCCAGTACTTC
once	.	TRBV12-3/TRBV12-4	TRBJ1-5	CASSYGQWGQPQHF	TGTGCCAGCAGTTACGGACAGTGGGGTCAGCCCCAGCATTTT
many	.	TRBV12-3/TRBV12-4	TRBJ2-1	CASLGPYNEQFF	TGTGCCAGCCTAGGACCCTACAATGAGCAGTTCTTC
.	.	TRBV4-2	TRBJ2-5	CARGPRRQETQYF	TGTGCCAGGGGCCCCCGGCGGCAAGAGACCCAGTACTTC
many	.	TRBV5-1	TRBJ2-7	CASSDSYEQYF	TGCGCCAGCAGCGACAGCTACGAGCAGTACTTC
.	TRBD2	TRBV7-8	TRBJ2-5	CASSLSGGAERWTQYF	TGTGCCAGCAGCCTTAGCGGGGGGGCGGAAAGATGGACCCAGTACTTC
.	TRBD1	TRBV7-3	TRBJ1-2	CASSLTPDRVSGYTF	TGTGCCAGCAGCTTAACTCCGGACAGGGTCAGTGGCTACACCTTC
many	.	TRBV29-1	TRBJ2-7	CSVALTALTYEQYF	TGCAGCGTTGCCCTGACAGCCTTAACCTACGAGCAGTACTTC
many	.	TRBV15	TRBJ2-5	CATSSDAPYQETQYF	TGTGCCACCAGCAGTGACGCCCCGTACCAAGAGACCCAGTACTTC
few	TRBD2	TRBV20-1	TRBJ2-1	CCARTRGGGAGAHEQFF	TGCTGTGCTAGGACGAGAGGAGGGGGAGCGGGGGCCCATGAGCAGTTCTTC
many	.	TRBV29-1	TRBJ2-1	CSVVPQGRFIINEQFF	TGCAGCGTGGTTCCCCAGGGCCGGTTTATCATCAATGAGCAGTTCTTC
many	.	TRBV7-8	TRBJ1-2	CASSLDFNYGYTF	TGTGCCAGCAGCTTAGACTTTAACTATGGCTACACCTTC
many	.	TRBV19	TRBJ1-2	CASTKRRVVGDDGYTF	TGTGCCAGTACCAAGCGGCGGGTGGTCGGGGACGATGGCTACACCTTC
many	.	TRBV11-2	TRBJ1-1	CASSFTRMNTEAFF	TGTGCCAGCAGCTTCACTCGTATGAACACTGAAGCTTTCTTT
many	.	TRBV24-1	TRBJ2-3	CATSDFGRGRRTDTQYF	TGTGCCACCAGTGATTTTGGCAGGGGTCGACGCACAGATACGCAGTATTTT
many	.	TRBV10-3	TRBJ1-3	CAISGIGVRNTIYF	TGTGCCATCAGTGGAATTGGGGTTAGAAACACCATATATTTT
many	TRBD1	TRBV12-3/TRBV12-4	TRBJ2-1	CASSLRQGVRNEQFF	TGTGCCAGCAGTCTTCGACAGGGAGTCCGCAATGAGCAGTTCTTC
many	.	TRBV4-2	TRBJ2-5	CASSQDRAAYETQYF	TGTGCCAGCAGCCAAGATCGAGCGGCGTATGAGACCCAGTACTTC